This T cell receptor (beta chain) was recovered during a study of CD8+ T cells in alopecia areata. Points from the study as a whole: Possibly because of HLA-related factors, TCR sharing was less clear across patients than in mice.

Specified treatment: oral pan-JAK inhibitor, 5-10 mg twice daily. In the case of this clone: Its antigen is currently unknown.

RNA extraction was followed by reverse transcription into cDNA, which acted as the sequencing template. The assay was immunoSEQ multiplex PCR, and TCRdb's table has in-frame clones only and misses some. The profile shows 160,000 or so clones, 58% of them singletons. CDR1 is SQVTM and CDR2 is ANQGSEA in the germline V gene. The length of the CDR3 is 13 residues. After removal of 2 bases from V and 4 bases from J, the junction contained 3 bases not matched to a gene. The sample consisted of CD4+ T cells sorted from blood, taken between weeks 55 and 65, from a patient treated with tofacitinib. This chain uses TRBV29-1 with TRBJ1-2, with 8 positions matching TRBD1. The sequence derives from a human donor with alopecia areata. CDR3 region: CSVEWQGAYGYTF. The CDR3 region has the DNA TGCAGCGTTGAATGGCAGGGGGCCTATGGCTACACCTTC.